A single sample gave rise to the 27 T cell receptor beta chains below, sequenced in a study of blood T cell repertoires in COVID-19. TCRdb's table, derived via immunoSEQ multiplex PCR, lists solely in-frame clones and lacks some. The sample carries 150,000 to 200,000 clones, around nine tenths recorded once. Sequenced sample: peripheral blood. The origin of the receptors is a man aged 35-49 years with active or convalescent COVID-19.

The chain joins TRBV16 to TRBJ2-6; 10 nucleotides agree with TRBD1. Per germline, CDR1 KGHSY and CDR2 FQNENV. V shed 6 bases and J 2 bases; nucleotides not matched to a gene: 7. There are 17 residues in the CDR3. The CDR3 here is CASSPGTGAPGANVLTF. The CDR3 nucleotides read TGTGCCAGCAGTCCCGGGACAGGGGCCCCTGGGGCCAACGTCCTGACTTTC.

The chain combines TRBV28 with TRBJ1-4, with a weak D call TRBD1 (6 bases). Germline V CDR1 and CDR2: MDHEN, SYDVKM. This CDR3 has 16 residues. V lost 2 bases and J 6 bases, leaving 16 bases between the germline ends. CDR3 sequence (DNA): TGTGCCAGCAGTTTACCCTTACAGGGCCGCGATGAAAAACTGTTTTTT. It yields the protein CASSLPLQGRDEKLFF.

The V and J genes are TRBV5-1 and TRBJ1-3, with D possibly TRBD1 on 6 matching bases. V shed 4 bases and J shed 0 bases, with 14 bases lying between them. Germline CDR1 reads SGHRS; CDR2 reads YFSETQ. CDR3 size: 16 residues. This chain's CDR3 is CASSIQGPSSGNTIYF. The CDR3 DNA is TGCGCCAGCAGCATACAGGGACCCAGCTCTGGAAACACCATATATTTT.

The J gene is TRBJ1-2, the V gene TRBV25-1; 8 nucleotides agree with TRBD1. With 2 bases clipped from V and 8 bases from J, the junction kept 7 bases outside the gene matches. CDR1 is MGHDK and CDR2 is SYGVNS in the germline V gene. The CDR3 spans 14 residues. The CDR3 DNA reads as TGTGCCAGCAGTGAACTGCGGACAGGGATCGGCTACACCTTC. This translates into CASSELRTGIGYTF.

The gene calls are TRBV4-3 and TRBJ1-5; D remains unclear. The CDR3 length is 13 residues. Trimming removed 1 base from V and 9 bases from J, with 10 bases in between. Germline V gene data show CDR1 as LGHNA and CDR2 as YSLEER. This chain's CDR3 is CASSQGPGGPQHF. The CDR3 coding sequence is TGCGCCAGCAGCCAAGGCCCTGGAGGGCCCCAGCATTTT.

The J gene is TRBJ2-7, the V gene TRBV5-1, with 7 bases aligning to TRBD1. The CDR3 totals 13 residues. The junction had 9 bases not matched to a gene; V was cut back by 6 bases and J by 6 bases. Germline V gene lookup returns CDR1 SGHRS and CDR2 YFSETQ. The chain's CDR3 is CASTPTGSAEQYF. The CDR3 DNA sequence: TGCGCCAGCACGCCGACAGGGAGTGCCGAGCAGTACTTC.

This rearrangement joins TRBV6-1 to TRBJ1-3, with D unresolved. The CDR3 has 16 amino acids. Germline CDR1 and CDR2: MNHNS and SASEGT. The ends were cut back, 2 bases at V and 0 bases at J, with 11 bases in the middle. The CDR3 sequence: CASSESIGSSGNTIYF. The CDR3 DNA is TGTGCCAGCAGTGAAAGTATCGGGAGCTCTGGAAACACCATATATTTT.

CDR3 in DNA: TGTGCCAGCAGTGACTCAGCGGGGGCACAAGAGACCCAGTACTTC. Translated, it gives CASSDSAGAQETQYF. The rearrangement uses TRBV28 and TRBJ2-5; 8 bases are a match to TRBD2. The CDR3 has 15 residues. V shed 5 bases, J shed 2 bases, and the junction held 7 bases outside the gene matches. The germline V gene encodes CDR1 MDHEN and CDR2 SYDVKM.

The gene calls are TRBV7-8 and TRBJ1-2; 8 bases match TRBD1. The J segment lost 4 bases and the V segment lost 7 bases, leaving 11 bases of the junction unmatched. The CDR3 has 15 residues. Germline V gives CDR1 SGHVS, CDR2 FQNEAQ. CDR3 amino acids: CASNPQGQGSYGYTF. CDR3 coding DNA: TGTGCCAGCAACCCTCAAGGACAGGGCAGCTATGGCTACACCTTC.

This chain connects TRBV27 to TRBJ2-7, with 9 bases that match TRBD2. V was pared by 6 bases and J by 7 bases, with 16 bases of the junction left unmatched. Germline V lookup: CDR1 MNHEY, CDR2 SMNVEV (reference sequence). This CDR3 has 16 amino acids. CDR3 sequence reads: CASSPSGDPSSREQYF. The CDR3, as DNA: TGTGCCAGCAGCCCTAGCGGGGATCCCTCCTCGAGAGAGCAGTACTTC.

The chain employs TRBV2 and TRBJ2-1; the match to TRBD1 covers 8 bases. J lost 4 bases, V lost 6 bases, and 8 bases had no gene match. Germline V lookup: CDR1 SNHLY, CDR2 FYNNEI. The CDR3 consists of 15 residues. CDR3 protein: CASRDDRGKYNEQFF. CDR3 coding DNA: TGTGCCAGCAGAGACGACAGGGGAAAGTACAATGAGCAGTTCTTC.

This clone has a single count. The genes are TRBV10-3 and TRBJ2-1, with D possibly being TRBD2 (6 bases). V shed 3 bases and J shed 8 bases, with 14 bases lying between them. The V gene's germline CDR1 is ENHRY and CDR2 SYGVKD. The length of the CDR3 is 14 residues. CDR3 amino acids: CAISDDYPGDEQFF. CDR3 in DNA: TGTGCCATCAGTGACGACTATCCGGGGGATGAGCAGTTCTTC.

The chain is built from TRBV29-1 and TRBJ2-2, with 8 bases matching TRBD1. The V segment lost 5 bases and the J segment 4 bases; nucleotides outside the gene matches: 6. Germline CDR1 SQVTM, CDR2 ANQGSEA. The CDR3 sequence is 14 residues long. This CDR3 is CSVNDRGATGELFF. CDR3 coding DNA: TGCAGCGTTAACGACAGGGGCGCCACCGGGGAGCTGTTTTTT.

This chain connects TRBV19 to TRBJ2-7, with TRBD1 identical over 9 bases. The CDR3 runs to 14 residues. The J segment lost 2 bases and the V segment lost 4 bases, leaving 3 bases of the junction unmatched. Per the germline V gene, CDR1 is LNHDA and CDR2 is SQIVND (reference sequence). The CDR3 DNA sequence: TGTGCCAGTAGTACGGGACAGGGACCCTACGAGCAGTACTTC. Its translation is CASSTGQGPYEQYF.

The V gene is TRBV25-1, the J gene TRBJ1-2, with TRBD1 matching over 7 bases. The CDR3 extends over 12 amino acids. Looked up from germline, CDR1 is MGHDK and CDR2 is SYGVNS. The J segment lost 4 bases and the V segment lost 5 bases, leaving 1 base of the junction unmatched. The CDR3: CASSRDSYGYTF. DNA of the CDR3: TGTGCCAGCAGTAGGGACAGCTATGGCTACACCTTC.

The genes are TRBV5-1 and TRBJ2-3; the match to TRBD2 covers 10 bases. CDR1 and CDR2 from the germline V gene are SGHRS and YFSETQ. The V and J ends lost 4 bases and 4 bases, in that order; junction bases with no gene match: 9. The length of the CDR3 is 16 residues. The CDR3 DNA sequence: TGCGCCAGCAGCGTAGCGGGGGGTTTCCCTTCAGATACGCAGTATTTT. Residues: CASSVAGGFPSDTQYF.

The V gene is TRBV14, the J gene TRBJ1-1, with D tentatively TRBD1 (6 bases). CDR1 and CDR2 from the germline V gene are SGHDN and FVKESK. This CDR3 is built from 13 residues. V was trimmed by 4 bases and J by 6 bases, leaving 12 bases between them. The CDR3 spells CASSPPGVAEAFF. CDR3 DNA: TGTGCCAGCAGCCCTCCAGGGGTCGCTGAAGCTTTCTTT.

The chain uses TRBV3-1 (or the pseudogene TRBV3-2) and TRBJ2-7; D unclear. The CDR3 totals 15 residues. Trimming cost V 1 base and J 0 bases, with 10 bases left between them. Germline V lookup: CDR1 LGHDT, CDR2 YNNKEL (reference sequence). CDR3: CASSQVAGDSYEQYF. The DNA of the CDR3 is TGTGCCAGCAGCCAAGTCGCCGGAGACTCCTACGAGCAGTACTTC.

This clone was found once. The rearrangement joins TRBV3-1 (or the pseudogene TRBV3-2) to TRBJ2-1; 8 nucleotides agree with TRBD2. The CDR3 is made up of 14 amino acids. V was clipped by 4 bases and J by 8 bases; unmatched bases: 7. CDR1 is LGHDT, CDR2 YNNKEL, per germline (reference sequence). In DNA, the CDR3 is TGTGCCAGCAGCCCCCTCGGGGGGGGCGATGAGCAGTTCTTC. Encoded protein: CASSPLGGGDEQFF.

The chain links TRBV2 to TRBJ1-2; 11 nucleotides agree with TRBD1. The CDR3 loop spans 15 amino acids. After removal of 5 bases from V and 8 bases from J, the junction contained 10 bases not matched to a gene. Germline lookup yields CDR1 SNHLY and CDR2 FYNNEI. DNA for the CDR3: TGTGCCAGCAGTTCAACAGGACAGGGGGCGGGCGGCTACACCTTC. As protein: CASSSTGQGAGGYTF.

CDR3 protein: CASSPTSTSMGEQFF. The CDR3 DNA follows: TGTGCCAGCAGCCCCACTTCGACTAGTATGGGTGAGCAGTTCTTC. This sequence joins TRBV7-3 and TRBJ2-1; TRBD2 might be the D (6 bases). The germline V gene has CDR1 SGHTA and CDR2 FQGTGA. The CDR3 spans 15 residues. V lost 5 bases to trimming and J lost 9 bases, with 20 bases between them.

The CDR3 loop reads CASTSGGGNQPQHF. The CDR3 bases are TGTGCCAGCACCTCCGGGGGGGGAAATCAGCCCCAGCATTTT. The genes are TRBV7-8 and TRBJ1-5; TRBD1 might be the D (5 bases). Germline V gene data show CDR1 as SGHVS and CDR2 as FQNEAQ. Trimming shortened V by 7 bases and J by 4 bases, and 14 bases separated the two germline ends. This CDR3 is built from 14 residues.

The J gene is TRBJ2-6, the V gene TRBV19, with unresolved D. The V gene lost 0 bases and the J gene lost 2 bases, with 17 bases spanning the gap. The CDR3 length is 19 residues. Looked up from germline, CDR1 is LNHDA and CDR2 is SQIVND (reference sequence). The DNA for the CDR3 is TGTGCCAGTAGTATAGATCGAAGTTCCTACTATCCTGGGGCCAACGTCCTGACTTTC. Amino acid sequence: CASSIDRSSYYPGANVLTF.

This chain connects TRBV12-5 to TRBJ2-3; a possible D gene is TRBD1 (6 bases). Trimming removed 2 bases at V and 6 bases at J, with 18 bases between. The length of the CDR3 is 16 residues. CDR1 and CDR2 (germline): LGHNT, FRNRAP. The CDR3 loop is CASGLTTGSPSDTQYF. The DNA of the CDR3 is TGTGCTAGTGGTTTGACTACAGGGTCCCCCTCGGATACGCAGTATTTT.

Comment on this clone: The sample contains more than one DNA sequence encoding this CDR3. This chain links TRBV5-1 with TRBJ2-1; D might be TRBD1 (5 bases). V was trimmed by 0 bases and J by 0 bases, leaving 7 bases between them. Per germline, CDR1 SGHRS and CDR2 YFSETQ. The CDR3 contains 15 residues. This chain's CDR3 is CASSLGQSSYNEQFF. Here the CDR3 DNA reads TGCGCCAGCAGCTTGGGACAGAGCTCCTACAATGAGCAGTTCTTC.

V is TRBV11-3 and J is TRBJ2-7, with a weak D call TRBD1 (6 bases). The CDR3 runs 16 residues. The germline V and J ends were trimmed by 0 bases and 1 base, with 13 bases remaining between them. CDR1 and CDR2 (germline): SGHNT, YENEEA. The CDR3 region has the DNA TGTGCCAGCAGCTTAGATCAGGGGCATCAATCCTACGAGCAGTACTTC. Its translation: CASSLDQGHQSYEQYF.

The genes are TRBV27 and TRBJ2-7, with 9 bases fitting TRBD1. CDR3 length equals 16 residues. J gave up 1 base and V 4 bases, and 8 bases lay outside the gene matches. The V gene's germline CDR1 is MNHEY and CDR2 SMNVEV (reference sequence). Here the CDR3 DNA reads TGTGCCAGCAGTTCCTTCCGACAGGGGGGGTCCTACGAGCAGTACTTC. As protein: CASSSFRQGGSYEQYF.